The clone carrying this T cell receptor beta chain occurred once. Its antigen is unidentified. These data are taken from a study of CD8 T cells in Susac syndrome. Study-level results: The number of individuals included in the study's TCR sequencing and HLA analysis was acknowledged as relatively small.

Per the germline V gene, CDR1 is LGHDT and CDR2 is YNNKEL (reference sequence). The CDR3 contains 15 residues. Trimming left V 4 bases short and J 0 bases short, with 10 bases between. When the RNA was reverse transcribed, random hexamers were used with an input of roughly 0.45 to 1 ug. One entry per CDR3 protein results from TCRdb running MiXCR on the immunoSEQ multiplex PCR reads. Seen here are roughly 200,000 distinct CDR3 sequences, approximately 94% observed once, and the top ten hold 0.085% to 0.11%. Sequencing was performed on CD4+ T cells from PBMCs. The chain recombines TRBV3-1 with TRBJ2-1, with D perhaps matching TRBD2 (5 bases). This sequence originates from a human donor in good health. The CDR3 spells CASSPWESSYNEQFF. CDR3 coding DNA: TGTGCCAGCAGCCCCTGGGAGTCCTCCTACAATGAGCAGTTCTTC.